Listed below are T cell receptor beta chains from one sample, sequenced in a study of regulatory T cells in long-lasting Graves disease. TCRdb independently ran MiXCR on the multiplex PCR reads; one entry per CDR3 protein. The profile shows some 370,000 distinct CDR3 sequences, over 9.5% of them singletons. The sample was also reused in another study, on T cells in Graves' hyperthyroidism and ophthalmopathy.

The source was peripheral blood mononuclear cells (PBMCs), collected at new diagnosis, from a patient treated with antithyroid drugs. The source of these receptors is a woman aged 18 to 35 with Graves disease. CDR3s include the opening cysteine and the closing phenylalanine or tryptophan. A D gene is named only where the DNA matches it firmly. A clone size is listed for some rows: how often the clone was seen (once, few, many), or a class if it is expanded.

V: TRBV20-1
D: -
size: many
J: TRBJ2-7
DNA: TGCAGTGCTCCGCTGGGGGGAGAGCAGTACTTC
CDR3: CSAPLGGEQYF

V: TRBV10-3
D: -
size: many
J: TRBJ2-1
DNA: TGTGCCATCAGCCCAGGACAGAACAATGAGCAGTTCTTC
CDR3: CAISPGQNNEQFF

V: TRBV27
D: -
size: few
J: TRBJ2-1
DNA: TGTGCCAGCAGTTCCCTCGGGGGAAGGGGCAATGAGCAGTTCTTC
CDR3: CASSSLGGRGNEQFF

V: TRBV29-1
D: -
size: many
J: TRBJ2-5
DNA: TGCAGCGTTGACAGGGGTGGAGAGACCCAGTACTTC
CDR3: CSVDRGGETQYF

V: TRBV28
D: -
size: few
J: TRBJ2-1
DNA: TGTGCCAGCAGTCCACCTCCCCGGGCTGATTACTACAATGAGCAGTTCTTC
CDR3: CASSPPPRADYYNEQFF

V: TRBV12-3/TRBV12-4
D: -
size: many
J: TRBJ1-5
DNA: TGTGCCAGCAGCCTAGGGACAAGCAATCAGCCCCAGCATTTT
CDR3: CASSLGTSNQPQHF

V: TRBV11-2
D: TRBD1
size: many
J: TRBJ2-1
DNA: TGTGCCAGCAGCTTAGATTCTTGGGACAGGGAAAAGAAGTTCTTC
CDR3: CASSLDSWDREKKFF

V: TRBV7-9
D: TRBD1
size: many
J: TRBJ2-1
DNA: TGTGCCAGCGCCGGGACAGAGTACAATGAGCAGTTCTTC
CDR3: CASAGTEYNEQFF

V: TRBV20-1
D: TRBD2
size: many
J: TRBJ2-7
DNA: TGCAGTGCTAGGGGGACTAGCGGGGTTAGCTCCTACGAGCAGTACTTC
CDR3: CSARGTSGVSSYEQYF

V: TRBV7-2
D: -
size: few
J: TRBJ1-2
DNA: TGTGCCAGCAGCTTCGACACCCGGGACTATGGCTACACCTTC
CDR3: CASSFDTRDYGYTF

V: TRBV20-1
D: TRBD2
size: many
J: TRBJ2-7
DNA: TGCAGTGTGGGGTGGAGCGGGATTCTCCGGACCTACGAGCAGTACTTC
CDR3: CSVGWSGILRTYEQYF

V: TRBV9
D: -
size: many
J: TRBJ1-2
DNA: TGTGCCAGCAGCGTAGATTCCAGGGGCGAAAGCAGGCATGGCTACACCTTC
CDR3: CASSVDSRGESRHGYTF

V: TRBV9
D: -
size: many
J: TRBJ2-2
DNA: TGTGCCAGCAGCGTAGAAGTCATTCCGGACATCACCGGGGAGCTGTTTTTT
CDR3: CASSVEVIPDITGELFF

V: TRBV11-2
D: TRBD2
size: few
J: TRBJ2-4
DNA: TGTGCCAGCAGCTTAGTGCGACTAGCGTCCAAAAACATTCAGTACTTC
CDR3: CASSLVRLASKNIQYF

V: TRBV7-9
D: TRBD1
size: -
J: TRBJ1-4
DNA: TGTGCCAGCAGCTTAGCGTATGGGACAGGGGTGACTAATGAAAAACTGTTTTTT
CDR3: CASSLAYGTGVTNEKLFF

V: TRBV28
D: -
size: many
J: TRBJ2-7
DNA: TGTGCCAGCAGCAACAGGGTCGAGCAGTACTTC
CDR3: CASSNRVEQYF

V: TRBV7-2
D: -
size: many
J: TRBJ1-5
DNA: TGTGCCAGCAGCCCTTGGACAGCCAGACACAATCAGCCCCAGCATTTT
CDR3: CASSPWTARHNQPQHF

V: TRBV28
D: TRBD2
size: many
J: TRBJ2-3
DNA: TGTGCCAGCCGCGGGAGCGGAAGCCACACAGATACGCAGTATTTT
CDR3: CASRGSGSHTDTQYF

V: TRBV7-9
D: -
size: many
J: TRBJ1-1
DNA: TGTGCCAGCAGCTTACAGCCGACTGAAGCTTTCTTT
CDR3: CASSLQPTEAFF

V: TRBV12-3/TRBV12-4
D: TRBD2
size: many
J: TRBJ2-7
DNA: TGTGCCAGCACCACTAACTTCGGGGAGGGAGCCTACGAGCAGTACTTC
CDR3: CASTTNFGEGAYEQYF

V: TRBV7-3
D: -
size: few
J: TRBJ1-6
DNA: TGTGCCAGCAGCCCAACAGGGAAATCACCCCTCCACTTT
CDR3: CASSPTGKSPLHF

V: TRBV12-3/TRBV12-4
D: -
size: few
J: TRBJ1-1
DNA: TGTGCCAGCAGTTGGACAGCACCTAACACTGAAGCTTTCTTT
CDR3: CASSWTAPNTEAFF

V: TRBV28
D: TRBD1
size: -
J: TRBJ1-6
DNA: TGTGCCAGCAGTTTAAAGGGACAGGGTAATTCACCCCTCCACTTT
CDR3: CASSLKGQGNSPLHF

V: TRBV6-5
D: -
size: many
J: TRBJ1-1
DNA: TGTGCCAGCAGTTACTCGAGTATCCCACAGGGCACTGAAGCTTTCTTT
CDR3: CASSYSSIPQGTEAFF

V: TRBV20-1
D: -
size: many
J: TRBJ2-5
DNA: TGCAGTGCTAGAGGAGACCCCGCCAGTCAGGGGTACCAAGAGACCCAGTACTTC
CDR3: CSARGDPASQGYQETQYF

V: TRBV10-3
D: -
size: few
J: TRBJ2-3
DNA: TGTGCCATCAGAATGGGGGAAGATACGCAGTATTTT
CDR3: CAIRMGEDTQYF

V: TRBV10-3
D: -
size: many
J: TRBJ1-1
DNA: TGTGCCACCCAACAGACAGGTTACACTGAAGCTTTCTTT
CDR3: CATQQTGYTEAFF

V: TRBV6-2/TRBV6-3
D: TRBD1
size: many
J: TRBJ2-1
DNA: TGTGCCAGCAACAGGGGCTCCTACAATGAGCAGTTCTTC
CDR3: CASNRGSYNEQFF

V: TRBV6-2/TRBV6-3
D: -
size: few
J: TRBJ2-5
DNA: TGTGCCAGCAGTTCGGCCGGGCCCCGGAGAGAGACCCAGTACTTC
CDR3: CASSSAGPRRETQYF

V: TRBV13
D: -
size: many
J: TRBJ2-3
DNA: TGTGCCAGCAGCTTAGAGACAGATACGCAGTATTTT
CDR3: CASSLETDTQYF

V: TRBV27
D: -
size: many
J: TRBJ2-1
DNA: TGTGCCAGCCACAGTAGTGAGTACAATGAGCAGTTCTTC
CDR3: CASHSSEYNEQFF

V: TRBV25-1
D: TRBD1
size: -
J: TRBJ2-3
DNA: TGTGCCAGCGGGACAGGGGTTTTCACAGATACGCAGTATTTT
CDR3: CASGTGVFTDTQYF

V: TRBV4-3
D: -
size: -
J: TRBJ2-2
DNA: TGCGCCAGCAGCCATTTAGCGAACACCGGGGAGCTGTTTTTT
CDR3: CASSHLANTGELFF

V: TRBV5-1
D: -
size: many
J: TRBJ1-2
DNA: TGCGCCAGCACCCTCACTAAGGTCCGCCGATACAGGGAATTCGAGAGCTACACCTTC
CDR3: CASTLTKVRRYREFESYTF

V: TRBV7-3
D: -
size: many
J: TRBJ1-1
DNA: TGTGCCAGCAGCCCAGGTATGGGGGCAGAAGCTTTCTTT
CDR3: CASSPGMGAEAFF

V: TRBV6-1
D: -
size: many
J: TRBJ1-2
DNA: TGTGCCAGCAGGACAGCGATCTATGGCTACACCTTC
CDR3: CASRTAIYGYTF

V: TRBV10-3
D: -
size: -
J: TRBJ2-5
DNA: TGTGCCATCAGTGAGGTGGAGGATCAAGAGACCCAGTACTTC
CDR3: CAISEVEDQETQYF

V: TRBV2
D: -
size: many
J: TRBJ2-2
DNA: TGTGCCAGCAGTGAAGCGCTAGTGATGACCGGGGAGCTGTTTTTT
CDR3: CASSEALVMTGELFF

V: TRBV6-1
D: -
size: -
J: TRBJ1-1
DNA: TGTGCCAGCAGTGAAGATCCGGGTAGGAGCACTGAAGCTTTCTTT
CDR3: CASSEDPGRSTEAFF

V: TRBV6-9
D: -
size: many
J: TRBJ1-2
DNA: TGTGCCAGCAGTTACGGCGGGGGGTCTAACTATGGCTACACCTTC
CDR3: CASSYGGGSNYGYTF

V: TRBV12-3/TRBV12-4
D: TRBD1
size: many
J: TRBJ1-1
DNA: TGTGCCAGCAGTTTCAACAGGGGGGGGGCTGAAGCTTTCTTT
CDR3: CASSFNRGGAEAFF

V: TRBV4-3
D: -
size: many
J: TRBJ1-1
DNA: TGCGCCAGCAGCCAAGTTTCTTGGCGGACCGAAGCTTTCTTT
CDR3: CASSQVSWRTEAFF

V: TRBV28
D: TRBD1
size: many
J: TRBJ2-5
DNA: TGTGCCAGCAGTTTAGGGACAGGGAACACCCAGTACTTC
CDR3: CASSLGTGNTQYF

V: TRBV4-1
D: -
size: few
J: TRBJ1-5
DNA: TGCGCCAGCAGCCAAGGAAACCGAGGCAATCAGCCCCAGCATTTT
CDR3: CASSQGNRGNQPQHF

V: TRBV18
D: -
size: -
J: TRBJ2-1
DNA: TGTGCCAGCTCAGGAAATCGGGACAGCTCCTGGGGGGATGAGCAGTTCTTC
CDR3: CASSGNRDSSWGDEQFF

V: TRBV18
D: -
size: many
J: TRBJ1-4
DNA: TGTGCCAGCTCACTCCCAGGGAATGAAAAACTGTTTTTT
CDR3: CASSLPGNEKLFF

V: TRBV4-3
D: TRBD1
size: few
J: TRBJ1-1
DNA: TGCGCCAGCAGCCAAGATGGGGACAGGGGTAGAACTGAAGCTTTCTTT
CDR3: CASSQDGDRGRTEAFF

V: TRBV3-1
D: -
size: -
J: TRBJ2-2
DNA: TGTGCCAGCAGACCTCTAGGTTCTTACACCGGGGAGCTGTTTTTT
CDR3: CASRPLGSYTGELFF